Listed below are T cell receptor beta chains from one sample, sequenced in a study of shared clonotypes between healthy human individuals. TCRdb's copy holds only in-frame clones and misses some; the assay was immunoSEQ multiplex PCR. The sample has a few million clones; just under 95% are singletons. Material: naive CD4+ T cells from PBMCs. Receptors were obtained from a man aged 18 to 29 in good health. Some clones in this sample may be carry-over from other donors' samples. Both conserved end residues are part of each CDR3. The D gene is left open where the match is weak. A clone size is listed for some rows: how often the clone was seen (once, few, many), or a class if it is expanded.

>TRBJ2-7|TRBV6-5|.|14|.
CASSYSIGFGEQYF
TGTGCCAGCAGTTACTCGATAGGGTTCGGCGAGCAGTACTTC
>TRBJ2-5|TRBV28|.|12|.
CASSPTRETQYF
TGTGCCAGCAGTCCAACTAGAGAGACCCAGTACTTC
>TRBJ2-7|TRBV2|.|10|.
CASSEGAIYF
TGTGCCAGCAGTGAAGGGGCAATATACTTC
>TRBJ1-4|TRBV5-1|.|13|.
CASSLEVTEKLFF
TGCGCCAGCAGCTTGGAAGTAACGGAGAAACTGTTTTTT
>TRBJ2-1|TRBV28|.|11|.
CASSLTGEQFF
TGTGCCAGCAGCCTGACGGGAGAGCAGTTCTTC
>TRBJ2-4|TRBV18|.|18|TRBD1
CASSPVIGQGLAKNIQYF
TGTGCCAGCTCACCAGTCATAGGACAGGGTCTAGCCAAAAACATTCAGTACTTC
>TRBJ2-1|TRBV29-1|.|14|TRBD1
CSSRDRGSYNEQFF
TGCAGCTCTCGGGACAGGGGCTCCTACAATGAGCAGTTCTTC
>TRBJ2-5|TRBV5-6|.|16|.
CASSLTTGYRVETQYF
TGTGCCAGCAGCTTGACAACGGGGTACCGGGTGGAGACCCAGTACTTC
>TRBJ2-7|TRBV28|.|14|.
CASLPTGRPNEQYF
TGTGCCAGTTTACCGACGGGTCGCCCGAACGAGCAGTACTTC
>TRBJ2-3|TRBV5-1|.|18|TRBD2
CASSLGLAGAQLTDTQYF
TGCGCCAGCAGCTTGGGACTAGCGGGAGCCCAACTCACAGATACGCAGTATTTT
>TRBJ2-7|TRBV6-1|.|15|TRBD2
CASSEYRDYSYEQYF
TGTGCCAGCAGTGAATACCGGGACTACTCCTACGAGCAGTACTTC
>TRBJ2-2|TRBV21-1|.|14|.
CASRDRVSTGELFF
TGTGCCAGCAGGGATAGAGTCAGCACCGGGGAGCTGTTTTTT
>TRBJ2-1|TRBV28|.|12|.
CASSSSRYEQFF
TGTGCCAGCAGTTCATCTAGGTATGAGCAGTTCTTC
>TRBJ2-1|TRBV5-1|.|17|.
CASSLVLSGDNYNEQFF
TGCGCCAGCAGCCTAGTCCTGAGCGGCGACAACTACAATGAGCAGTTCTTC
>TRBJ1-5|TRBV28|.|17|.
CASSPQPGRRLVQPQHF
TGTGCCAGCAGTCCACAGCCGGGCAGGCGGTTGGTTCAGCCCCAGCATTTT
>TRBJ2-7|TRBV28|.|13|TRBD1
CASSRQGAYEQYF
TGTGCCAGCAGTAGGCAGGGGGCCTACGAGCAGTACTTC
>TRBJ2-3|TRBV4-3|.|15|TRBD2
CASSLGTRSTDTQYF
TGCGCCAGCAGCCTAGGGACTAGATCCACAGATACGCAGTATTTT
>TRBJ1-5|TRBV7-2|.|15|.
CASSSESYSNQPQHF
TGTGCCAGCAGCTCTGAGAGTTATAGCAATCAGCCCCAGCATTTT
>TRBJ2-3|TRBV29-1|.|13|.
CSALTGTTDTQYF
TGCAGCGCTCTCACAGGGACCACAGATACGCAGTATTTT
>TRBJ2-5|TRBV10-3|.|12|.
CAISPGAETQYF
TGTGCCATCAGTCCGGGAGCGGAGACCCAGTACTTC
>TRBJ2-5|TRBV6-5|.|15|.
CASSYSQGTRETQYF
TGTGCCAGCAGTTACTCCCAGGGGACGAGAGAGACCCAGTACTTC
>TRBJ2-3|TRBV21-1|.|14|.
CASSNPTGQVREYF
TGTGCCAGCAGCAATCCGACGGGACAGGTTAGGGAGTATTTT
>TRBJ2-7|TRBV19|.|14|TRBD1
CASSIATGVYEQYF
TGTGCCAGTAGTATCGCGACAGGGGTCTACGAGCAGTACTTC
>TRBJ1-5|TRBV30|once|14|TRBD1
CACQQGDRNQPQHF
TGTGCCTGCCAACAGGGGGACAGGAATCAGCCCCAGCATTTT
>TRBJ2-1|TRBV7-9|.|13|.
CASSDQGNREQFF
TGTGCCAGCAGCGACCAAGGAAATCGGGAGCAGTTCTTC
>TRBJ1-5|TRBV5-8|.|15|.
CASSLGDGSNQPQHF
TGTGCCAGCAGCTTGGGGGACGGGAGCAATCAGCCCCAGCATTTT
>TRBJ2-6|TRBV10-3|.|17|TRBD1
CAISRGQGRAGANVLTF
TGTGCCATCAGTCGAGGACAGGGGAGGGCTGGGGCCAACGTCCTGACTTTC
>TRBJ1-1|TRBV2|.|15|.
CASSPRGGVNTEAFF
TGTGCCAGCAGCCCCCGGGGTGGGGTGAACACTGAAGCTTTCTTT
>TRBJ2-7|TRBV5-4|.|15|TRBD2
CASSGSSGRLYEQYF
TGTGCCAGCAGCGGCTCTAGCGGGAGGCTTTACGAGCAGTACTTC
>TRBJ2-3|TRBV4-3|.|16|TRBD2
CASSHGTSGSTDTQYF
TGCGCCAGCAGCCACGGGACTAGCGGGAGTACAGATACGCAGTATTTT
>TRBJ2-5|TRBV4-1|.|13|.
CASSQVLEETQYF
TGCGCCAGCAGCCAAGTCTTGGAAGAGACCCAGTACTTC
>TRBJ1-1|TRBV30|few|12|.
CAWSTIYTEAFF
TGTGCCTGGAGCACCATATACACTGAAGCTTTCTTT
>TRBJ2-7|TRBV7-2|.|15|.
CASSPQGKLGYEQYF
TGTGCCAGCAGCCCACAGGGAAAACTAGGCTACGAGCAGTACTTC
>TRBJ2-5|TRBV25-1|.|14|.
CASSEPPWEETQYF
TGTGCCAGCAGTGAACCCCCCTGGGAAGAGACCCAGTACTTC
>TRBJ2-3|TRBV2|.|14|TRBD2
CATGPGLVSDTQYF
TGTGCCACCGGACCGGGACTAGTTTCAGATACGCAGTATTTT
>TRBJ2-2|TRBV5-1|.|15|.
CASNSGTLFTGELFF
TGCGCCAGCAACTCCGGGACGTTATTCACCGGGGAGCTGTTTTTT
>TRBJ2-5|TRBV18|.|13|.
CASSRKPQETQYF
TGTGCCAGCTCACGAAAACCTCAAGAGACCCAGTACTTC
>TRBJ1-2|TRBV9|.|11|.
CASQTNYGYTF
TGTGCCAGTCAAACCAACTATGGCTACACCTTC
>TRBJ1-2|TRBV28|.|15|TRBD1
CASSLLFRGLDGYTF
TGTGCCAGCAGTTTACTGTTCAGGGGGCTGGATGGCTACACCTTC
>TRBJ2-5|TRBV30|.|15|TRBD1
CAWSVPLQGSETQYF
TGTGCCTGGAGTGTACCCCTACAGGGGTCCGAGACCCAGTACTTC
>TRBJ2-5|TRBV28|.|14|TRBD2
CASSRLAGMETQYF
TGTGCCAGCAGCCGACTAGCGGGAATGGAGACCCAGTACTTC
>TRBJ1-1|TRBV7-2|.|13|.
CASSLHLNTEAFF
TGTGCCAGCAGCTTACATTTGAACACTGAAGCTTTCTTT
>TRBJ2-3|TRBV4-1|.|14|.
CASSQELSTDTQYF
TGCGCCAGCAGCCAAGAGTTAAGCACAGATACGCAGTATTTT
>TRBJ1-1|TRBV6-1|.|11|TRBD1
CASTWTGEAFF
TGTGCCAGCACCTGGACAGGGGAAGCTTTCTTT
>TRBJ1-2|TRBV28|.|14|.
CASSGTTGYYGYTF
TGTGCCAGCAGCGGTACAACCGGTTACTATGGCTACACCTTC
>TRBJ1-2|TRBV7-2|.|17|.
CASSLVSGLTDLYGYTF
TGTGCCAGCAGCTTAGTTAGCGGATTGACCGATCTCTATGGCTACACCTTC
>TRBJ1-5|TRBV7-2|.|13|TRBD1
CASSRTGGQPQHF
TGTGCCAGCTCGCGGACAGGGGGTCAGCCCCAGCATTTT
>TRBJ2-1|TRBV29-1|.|13|.
CSVERFPANEQFF
TGCAGCGTTGAAAGGTTCCCTGCCAATGAGCAGTTCTTC
>TRBJ2-7|TRBV6-1|.|13|TRBD1
CASNWDRESEQYF
TGTGCCAGCAATTGGGACAGGGAAAGCGAGCAGTACTTC
>TRBJ2-3|TRBV10-1|.|16|TRBD1
CASSAGRPGGIDTQYF
TGCGCCAGCTCTGCGGGTCGGCCAGGGGGTATAGATACGCAGTATTTT
>TRBJ2-2|TRBV7-2|.|17|TRBD2
CASSLVPAGAGTGELFF
TGTGCCAGCAGCTTAGTTCCAGCGGGAGCGGGCACCGGGGAGCTGTTTTTT
>TRBJ2-1|TRBV7-2|.|15|.
CASSPQKGSYNEQFF
TGTGCCAGCAGCCCTCAGAAGGGGTCCTACAATGAGCAGTTCTTC